The clone carrying this T cell receptor beta chain appeared a few times. Its antigen is currently unknown. V was pared by 4 bases and J by 3 bases, with 15 bases between. Germline V gives CDR1 MNHNS, CDR2 SASEGT. This CDR3 is 15 amino acids long. Through a sample-barcoded 5' primer and a J-beta primer mix, a second PCR was run for 7 to 11 cycles. TCRdb used MiXCR to reprocess the 5' RACE reads, holding one entry per CDR3 protein. The profile shows more than 1.4 million distinct CDR3 sequences, approximately 42% of them singletons. The data derive from a study of blood T cells in healthy people across ages. About the study: T cells yielded about one barcoded beta molecule per two cells through template switching. Broader study findings: Estimates of diversity drawn from one million T cells were considered underestimates. PBMC samples, being unsorted, prevented any conclusive comparison of naive and antigen-experienced cells. Per million T cells, the diversity of TCR beta decreased roughly linearly as age advanced.

Source material: blood. The origin of this receptor is a woman between 18 and 29 years old in good health. V usage is TRBV6-1 and J usage is TRBJ1-2; D call uncertain. The CDR3 protein is CASSVLLTEDYGYTF. The CDR3 DNA reads as TGTGCCAGCAGTGTATTGTTGACTGAGGACTATGGCTACACCTTC.